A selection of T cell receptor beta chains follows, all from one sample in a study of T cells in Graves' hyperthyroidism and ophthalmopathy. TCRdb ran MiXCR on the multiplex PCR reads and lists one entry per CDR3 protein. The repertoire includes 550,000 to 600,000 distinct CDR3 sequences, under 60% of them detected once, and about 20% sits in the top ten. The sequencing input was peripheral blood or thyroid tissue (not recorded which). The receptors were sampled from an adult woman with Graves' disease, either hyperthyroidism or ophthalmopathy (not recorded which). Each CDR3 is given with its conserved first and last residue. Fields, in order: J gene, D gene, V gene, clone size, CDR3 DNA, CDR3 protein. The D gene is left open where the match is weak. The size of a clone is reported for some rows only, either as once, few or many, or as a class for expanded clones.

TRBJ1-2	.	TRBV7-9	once	TGTGCCAGCAGCGATCCCTGGCACACTAACTATGGCTACACCTTC	CASSDPWHTNYGYTF
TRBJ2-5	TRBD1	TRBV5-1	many	TGCGCCAGCAGCTTCGGGACAGGGAAAGAGACCCAGTACTTC	CASSFGTGKETQYF
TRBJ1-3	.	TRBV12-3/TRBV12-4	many	TGTGCCACCGCTGGAAACACCATATATTTT	CATAGNTIYF
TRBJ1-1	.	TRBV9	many	TGTGCCAGCAGCCCGAGTTTGTGGGACACTGAAGCTTTCTTT	CASSPSLWDTEAFF
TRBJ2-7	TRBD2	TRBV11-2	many	TGTGCCAGCACCAAACGAGCGGGGGGAACCTACGAGCAGTACTTC	CASTKRAGGTYEQYF
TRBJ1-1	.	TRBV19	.	TGTGCCAGTAGTATGGGCGGGAGCTACAATGAAGCTTTCTTT	CASSMGGSYNEAFF
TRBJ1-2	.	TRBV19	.	TGTGCCAGTACCCAACACAGGGTTCACTATGGCTACACCTTC	CASTQHRVHYGYTF
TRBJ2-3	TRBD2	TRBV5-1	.	TGCGCCAGCAGCCCGAACCTAGCGGGAGAGACCCCTGACACAGATACGCAGTATTTT	CASSPNLAGETPDTDTQYF
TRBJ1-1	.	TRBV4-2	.	TGTGCCAGCAGCCGTCCGGGCTCGGCTAATGAAGCTTTCTTT	CASSRPGSANEAFF
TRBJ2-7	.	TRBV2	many	TGTGCCACCCACCTCGGGCGGGTCCCGCACTACGAGCAGTACTTC	CATHLGRVPHYEQYF
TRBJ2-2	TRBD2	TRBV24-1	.	TGTGCCACCAGTGATTTTTACGGCGGGGGGGGAGAGACCGGGGAGCTGTTTTTT	CATSDFYGGGGETGELFF
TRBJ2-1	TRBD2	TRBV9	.	TGTGCCAGCAGCGCAACCGGGACTAACAGTGAGCAGTTCTTC	CASSATGTNSEQFF
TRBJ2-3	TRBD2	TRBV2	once	TGTGCCAGCAACCCGCGGGGGGCGGGCGGCACAGATACGCAGTATTTT	CASNPRGAGGTDTQYF
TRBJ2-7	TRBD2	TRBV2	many	TGTGCCAGCAGGGGCGGGAGGCCCCCCGTTTACCTATCCTACGAGCAGTACTTC	CASRGGRPPVYLSYEQYF
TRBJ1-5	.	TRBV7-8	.	TGTGCCAGCAGCACCGCCCGACCGGGGCAGCCCCAGCATTTT	CASSTARPGQPQHF
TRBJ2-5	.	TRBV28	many	TGTGCCAGCCACGCTATGTACCAAGAGACCCAGTACTTC	CASHAMYQETQYF
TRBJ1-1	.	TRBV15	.	TGTGCCACCAGCAGGGCAGGGATTCCGAACACTGAAGCTTTCTTT	CATSRAGIPNTEAFF
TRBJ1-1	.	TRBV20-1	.	TGCAGTGCTTCCCGACCCGGGAACACTGAAGCTTTCTTT	CSASRPGNTEAFF
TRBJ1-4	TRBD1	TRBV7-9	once	TGTGCCAGCAGTCTCAGCGGGACAGGCGCTAAACTGTTTTTT	CASSLSGTGAKLFF
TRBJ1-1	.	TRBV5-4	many	TGTGCCAGCAGCGGGATGACAGGGAACACTGAAGCTTTCTTT	CASSGMTGNTEAFF
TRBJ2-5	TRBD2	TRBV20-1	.	TGCAGTGCTAGAGATCTACGCGGGGAGGGGACCCAGTACTTC	CSARDLRGEGTQYF
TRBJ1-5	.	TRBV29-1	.	TGCAGCGTTGAAGGCGGCACAGGGCTCCAGCATTTT	CSVEGGTGLQHF
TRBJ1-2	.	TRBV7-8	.	TGTGCCAGCAGCTTAGCAGCTAGGGACTATGGCTACACCTTC	CASSLAARDYGYTF
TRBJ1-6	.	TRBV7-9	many	TGTGCCAGCAGCTTAGCAGTCGGGTACTCACCCCTCCACTTT	CASSLAVGYSPLHF
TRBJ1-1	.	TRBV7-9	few	TGTGCCAGCAGCTTACTGGGGGGCAAGAACACTGAAGCTTTCTTT	CASSLLGGKNTEAFF
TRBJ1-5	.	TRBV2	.	TGTGCCAGTAGGACAGAAGATAGAATGAATCAGCCCCAGCATTTT	CASRTEDRMNQPQHF
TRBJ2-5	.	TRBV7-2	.	TGTGCCAGCAACCAAGACAGGTACCAAGAGACCCAGTACTTC	CASNQDRYQETQYF
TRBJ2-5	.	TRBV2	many	TGTGCCAGCGAGAGGGGGGCTAGGGAGACCCAGTACTTC	CASERGARETQYF
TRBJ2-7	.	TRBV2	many	TGTGCCAGCAGTGACAGGGGCCGCGACGAGCAGTACTTC	CASSDRGRDEQYF
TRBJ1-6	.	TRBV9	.	TGTGCCAGCAGCCAAGATACTCTGGCAGGGAATTCACCCCTCCACTTT	CASSQDTLAGNSPLHF
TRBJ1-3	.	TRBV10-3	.	TGTGCCAGCAGACCGAGACAGATCTCGACCATATATTTT	CASRPRQISTIYF
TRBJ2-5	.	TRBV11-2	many	TGTGCCAGCAGCTTAGACAGGGGTGAGGCCCAGTACTTC	CASSLDRGEAQYF
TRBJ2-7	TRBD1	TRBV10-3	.	TGTGCCATCAGTGAGTCTGGGACAGGGTTGTACTTC	CAISESGTGLYF
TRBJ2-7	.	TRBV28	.	TGTGCCAGCAGTTTCCCCGCTAGCCACGAGCAGTACTTC	CASSFPASHEQYF